This T cell receptor beta chain was obtained from a study of cytomegalovirus exposure and HLA in healthy donors. Study-level information: Sequencing of about 200 million T cells in an earlier analysis found approximately 120 million unique TCR beta sequences. Study-wide findings and caveats: Per published accounts, TCR beta sequences correctly predicted the HLA-A and HLA-B alleles of most subjects. In a later analysis, V- and J-gene trimming of beta chains associated with a DCLRE1C missense variant, replicated independently.

It was with 60 Vbeta and 13 Jbeta primers that the PCR ran. Assay used: immunoSEQ multiplex PCR; TCRdb lists only in-frame clones, some missing. This table holds approximately 40,000 clones. As regards this clone: What it binds is unknown.

The receptor's source is a human donor in good health. Sequenced material: PBMCs.

CDR3 coding DNA: TGTGCCAGCAGCCACCCCGGGAACATGAACACTGAAGCTTTCTTT. Its protein product is CASSHPGNMNTEAFF. The chain carries TRBV6-6 and TRBJ1-1; no clear D gene. The germline V and J ends were trimmed by 6 bases and 0 bases, with 14 bases remaining between them. Germline values: CDR1 MNHNY, CDR2 SVGAGI (reference sequence). The CDR3 length is 15 residues.